The next 22 T cell receptor beta chains were all read from a single sample in a study of HIV-infected patients and healthy controls (dated by TCRdb to 2014 to 2015). Whole blood was used without fractionating the cells, so the repertoire represented all peripheral T cells without sorting. Library generation was performed with 5' RACE. The reads were generated on an Illumina MiSeq. Using SuperScript III with primers targeting the alpha and beta constant regions, 500 to 550 ng of RNA was reverse transcribed. Separate alpha and beta chain libraries were generated by chain-specific third strand synthesis with multiplexing indices. In-frame beta chains were kept once TCRdb had trimmed the public reads at Q25 with fastp and called clones with MiXCR. Each entry merges the rows of one CDR3 protein and shows their most common DNA and genes. The sample table holds 20,000 to 30,000 distinct CDR3 sequences, of which about 9% were seen once. In total, the top ten clones hold approximately 4% of the sample.

The sample comprised blood. These TCRs come from an adult in good health.

As to this clonotype: Being one base from a much bigger clone, this may be a read error. The J gene is TRBJ1-4, the V gene TRBV19; no definite D call. Germline-derived CDR1 and CDR2 are LNHDA and SQIVND (reference sequence). There are 17 residues in the CDR3. Trimming removed 6 bases at V and 0 bases at J, with 17 bases between. The CDR3: CASRVVHSRSTNEKLFF. The CDR3 DNA sequence: TGTGCCAGTAGGGTTGTGCATTCCCGTTCAACTAATGAAAAACTGTTTTTT. Variable domain in full (rest from reference TRBV19 and TRBJ1-4): DGGITQSPKYLFRKEGQNVTLSCEQNLNHDAMYWYRQDPGQGLRLIYYSQIVNDFQKGDIAEGYSVSREKKESFPLTVTSAQKNPTAFYLCASRVVHSRSTNEKLFFGSGTQLSVL.

At least ten counts were recorded for this clonotype. The rearrangement links TRBV5-5 to TRBJ2-5; 7 nucleotides line up with TRBD1. The CDR3 sequence is 14 residues long. V gave up 4 bases and J gave up 1 base; unmatched junction bases: 4. Germline-derived CDR1 and CDR2 are SGHKS and YYEKEE (reference sequence). CDR3 DNA: TGTGCCAGCAGCCTCGGGACAGCCCAAGAGACCCAGTACTTC. Its translation is CASSLGTAQETQYF.

This clonotype was detected many times. The CDR3: CASSQDTGGTEAFF. The CDR3 bases are TGCGCCAGCAGCCAAGATACTGGGGGCACTGAAGCTTTCTTT. The chain carries TRBV4-3 and TRBJ1-1; D is perhaps TRBD1 (5 bases). The length of the CDR3 is 14 residues. Deletions cut 0 bases from V and 4 bases from J, with 9 bases between. The germline gives CDR1 LGHNA, CDR2 YSLEER.

The chain carries TRBV12-3 or TRBV12-4 and TRBJ2-7; possibly TRBD1 for D (6 bases). The CDR3 spans 15 residues. Trimming removed 7 bases at V and 4 bases at J, with 20 bases between. The CDR3 DNA reads as TGTGCCAGCACCCCTAGGGAACAGGGATATTACGAGCAGTACTTC. It yields the protein CASTPREQGYYEQYF.

This clonotype was seen ten or more times. The chain links TRBV5-1 to TRBJ2-1, with D perhaps matching TRBD1 (6 bases). Germline-derived CDR1 and CDR2 are SGHRS and YFSETQ. CDR3 size: 14 residues. With 0 bases removed from V and 6 bases from J, the gap between germline ends came to 10 bases. The CDR3 loop reads CASSLDWGLNEQFF. Written as DNA, the CDR3 is TGCGCCAGCAGCTTGGATTGGGGGCTCAATGAGCAGTTCTTC.

At least ten counts were recorded for this clonotype. The V and J genes are TRBV21-1 and TRBJ1-5. TRBV21-1 is an annotated pseudogene. The CDR3 runs to 18 residues. The CDR3 sequence is CASSNYRGGGIKEQPQHF. CDR3 DNA sequence: TGTGCCAGCAGCAACTATCGTGGAGGGGGAATAAAGGAGCAGCCCCAGCATTTT.

This clonotype came up many times. The V call is TRBV5-4, the J call TRBJ1-1; no definite D call. Germline V CDR1 and CDR2: SGHNT, YYREEE (reference sequence). The V gene lost 2 bases and the J gene lost 1 base, with 15 bases spanning the gap. The CDR3 covers 16 residues. The CDR3 nucleotides are TGTGCCAGCAGCTTTTCTCCGCGGTCGGGGAACACTGAAGCTTTCTTT. Translated, it gives CASSFSPRSGNTEAFF.

This clonotype was detected many times. CDR3 protein: CASSFYRALEAFF. As DNA, the CDR3 is TGTGCCAGCAGCTTTTACAGGGCTTTGGAAGCTTTCTTT. The chain combines TRBV11-2 with TRBJ1-1, with D possibly being TRBD1 (6 bases). There are 13 residues in the CDR3. Germline assignment: CDR1 SGHAT and CDR2 FQNNGV. V was shortened by 3 bases and J by 8 bases, with 13 bases between the two germline ends.

At least ten counts were recorded for this clonotype. V is TRBV11-2 and J is TRBJ1-1; D ambiguous. From germline, CDR1 is SGHAT and CDR2 FQNNGV. The CDR3 runs 11 residues. Deletions cut 6 bases from V and 6 bases from J, with 8 bases between. The CDR3 spells CASSINAEAFF. The DNA for the CDR3 is TGTGCCAGCAGTATTAACGCTGAAGCTTTCTTT.

This clonotype appeared many times. V and J are TRBV7-9 and TRBJ1-5; the match to TRBD1 covers 10 bases. V lost 5 bases to trimming and J lost 0 bases; unmatched junction nucleotides: 7. Germline lookup yields CDR1 SEHNR and CDR2 FQNEAQ (reference sequence). CDR3 length: 17 residues. The CDR3 sequence is CASSRDRGAYSNQPQHF. DNA for the CDR3: TGTGCCAGCAGCCGGGACAGGGGAGCCTATAGCAATCAGCCCCAGCATTTT.

The chain has TRBV6-2 or TRBV6-3 and TRBJ1-5, with 7 bases identical to TRBD1. CDR1 is MNHEY and CDR2 is SVGEGT in the germline V gene. This CDR3 region has 16 residues. With 5 bases clipped from V and 3 bases from J, the junction kept 10 bases outside the gene matches. The DNA for the CDR3 is TGTGCCAGCAGTCGTCGGGACAGCCCTCCCAATCAGCCCCAGCATTTT. Protein sequence: CASSRRDSPPNQPQHF.

The chain combines TRBV30 with TRBJ1-2, with unresolved D. The CDR3 has 13 residues. Germline CDR1 reads GTSNPN; CDR2 reads SVGIG (reference sequence). V was pared by 2 bases and J by 7 bases, with 14 bases between. CDR3 in amino acids: CAWSKVLPGGYTF. DNA of the CDR3: TGTGCCTGGAGTAAGGTCCTCCCAGGTGGCTACACCTTC.

This clonotype was recorded many times. V usage is TRBV6-6 and J usage is TRBJ1-2; D is undetermined. This CDR3 is 14 amino acids long. The germline gives CDR1 MNHNY, CDR2 SVGAGI (reference sequence). Trimming stripped 7 bases from V and 1 base from J, with 13 bases between. In DNA, the CDR3 is TGTGCCAGCACGGGCAACACTCATAACTATGGCTACACCTTC. This gives the protein CASTGNTHNYGYTF.

The chain uses TRBV10-2 and TRBJ1-5; D is undetermined. The CDR3 length is 16 residues. With 8 bases removed from V and 4 bases from J, the gap between germline ends came to 21 bases. Germline CDR1 reads WSHSY; CDR2 reads SAAADI. The CDR3 DNA is TGCGCCAGCGCAGATTCCGCGGTTCGTGGTAATCAGCCCCAGCATTTT. Protein: CASADSAVRGNQPQHF.

This clonotype was seen repeatedly, ten times or more. The V call is TRBV6-1, the J call TRBJ1-1; D gene ambiguous. V lost 11 bases, J lost 1 base, and 8 bases lay in between. The CDR3 loop spans 11 amino acids. In germline, CDR1 is MNHNS, CDR2 SASEGT. CDR3 sequence: CAGWTNTEAFF. The CDR3 coding sequence is TGTGCCGGGTGGACGAACACTGAAGCTTTCTTT.

Ten or more counts support this clonotype. V is TRBV6-5 and J is TRBJ1-1; D remains unclear. The CDR3 totals 13 residues. The germline gives CDR1 MNHEY, CDR2 SVGAGI. V gave up 6 bases and J gave up 5 bases, with 13 bases separating them. CDR3 sequence: CASSYTGGTEAFF. CDR3 coding DNA: TGTGCCAGCAGCTATACGGGTGGGACTGAAGCTTTCTTT.

This clonotype was recorded many times. V usage is TRBV20-1 and J usage is TRBJ2-7; 9 positions agree with TRBD2. Trimming took 6 bases from V and 3 from J; bases not matched to a gene: 9. The CDR3 extends over 14 amino acids. Germline V gene lookup returns CDR1 DFQATT and CDR2 SNEGSKA (reference sequence). The CDR3 protein is CSAAFSGGRYEQYF. The CDR3 coding sequence is TGCAGTGCCGCTTTTAGCGGGGGCCGCTACGAGCAGTACTTC.

Many counts were recorded for this clonotype. The genes are TRBV20-1 and TRBJ1-6, with a weak D call TRBD1 (6 bases). CDR1 and CDR2 from the germline V gene are DFQATT and SNEGSKA (reference sequence). This CDR3 spans 16 amino acids. Trimming left V 0 bases short and J 7 bases short, with 16 bases between. The CDR3 loop reads CSARDQSGRGNSPLHF. The DNA of the CDR3 is TGCAGTGCTAGAGATCAGTCAGGGAGGGGGAATTCACCCCTCCACTTT.

This clonotype was observed many times. The gene calls are TRBV10-2 and TRBJ1-6; D not resolved. Per the germline V gene, CDR1 is WSHSY and CDR2 is SAAADI. The CDR3 consists of 14 residues. Trimming removed 5 bases at V and 9 bases at J, with 14 bases between. The CDR3 DNA reads TGCGCCAGCAGTCCGAACACCTTTAGTTCACCCCTCCACTTT. Its translation is CASSPNTFSSPLHF.

This clonotype occurred many times. The chain has TRBV29-1 and TRBJ2-3, with 9 nucleotides matching TRBD1. The CDR3 is 15 amino acids. CDR1 and CDR2 (germline): SQVTM, ANQGSEA. V was pared by 2 bases and J by 9 bases, with 12 bases of the junction left unmatched. This chain's CDR3 is CSVERGQGKGGTQYF. CDR3 DNA sequence: TGCAGCGTTGAAAGGGGACAGGGCAAGGGGGGCACGCAGTATTTT.

This clonotype was seen at least ten times. The chain is built from TRBV7-2 and TRBJ1-5, with 9 bases fitting TRBD1. The CDR3 length is 14 residues. Germline CDR1 SGHTA, CDR2 FQGNSA. With V trimmed by 6 bases and J by 6 bases, 6 bases remained unmatched. CDR3 sequence: CASSPRQGGQPQHF. CDR3 bases: TGTGCCAGCAGTCCCAGACAGGGGGGTCAGCCCCAGCATTTT.

The rearrangement joins TRBV9 to TRBJ1-1; D remains ambiguous. Per the germline V gene, CDR1 is SGDLS and CDR2 is YYNGEE. The CDR3 loop spans 16 amino acids. V was clipped by 3 bases and J by 2 bases, with 17 bases between them. CDR3 nucleotide sequence: TGTGCCAGCAGCGAGGCCCCCACAGACTTCAACACTGAAGCTTTCTTT. Translating gives CASSEAPTDFNTEAFF.